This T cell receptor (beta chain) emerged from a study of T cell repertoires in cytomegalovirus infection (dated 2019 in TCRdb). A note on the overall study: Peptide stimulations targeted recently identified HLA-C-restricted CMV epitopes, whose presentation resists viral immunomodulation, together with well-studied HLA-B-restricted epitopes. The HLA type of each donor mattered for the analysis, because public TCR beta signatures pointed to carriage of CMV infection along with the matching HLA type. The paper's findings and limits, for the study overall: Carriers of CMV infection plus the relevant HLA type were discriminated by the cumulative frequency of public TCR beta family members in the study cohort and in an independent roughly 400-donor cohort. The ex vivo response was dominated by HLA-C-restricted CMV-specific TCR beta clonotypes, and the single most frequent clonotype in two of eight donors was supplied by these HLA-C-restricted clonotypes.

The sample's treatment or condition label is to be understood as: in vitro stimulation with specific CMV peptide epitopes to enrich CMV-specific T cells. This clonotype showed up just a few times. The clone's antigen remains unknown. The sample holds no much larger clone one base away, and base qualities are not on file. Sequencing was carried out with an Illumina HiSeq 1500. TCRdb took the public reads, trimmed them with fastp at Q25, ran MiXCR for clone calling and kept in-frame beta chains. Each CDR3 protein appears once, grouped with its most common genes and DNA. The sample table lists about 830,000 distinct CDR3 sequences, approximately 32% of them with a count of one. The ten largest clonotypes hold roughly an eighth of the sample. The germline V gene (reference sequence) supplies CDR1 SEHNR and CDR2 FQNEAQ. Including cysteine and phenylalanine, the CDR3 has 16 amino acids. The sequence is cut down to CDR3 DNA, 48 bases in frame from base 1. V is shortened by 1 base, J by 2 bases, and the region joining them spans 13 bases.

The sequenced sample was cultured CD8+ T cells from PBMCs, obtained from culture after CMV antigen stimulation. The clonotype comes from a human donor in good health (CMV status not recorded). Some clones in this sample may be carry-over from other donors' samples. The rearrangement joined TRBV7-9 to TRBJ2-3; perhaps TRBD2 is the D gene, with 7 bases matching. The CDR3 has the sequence CASSLDEGGPTDTQYF. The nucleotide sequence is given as TGTGCCAGCAGCTTAGATGAGGGGGGGCCCACAGATACGCAGTATTTT. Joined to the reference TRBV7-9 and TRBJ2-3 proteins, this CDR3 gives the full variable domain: DTGVSQNPRHKITKRGQNVTFRCDPISEHNRLYWYRQTLGQGPEFLTYFQNEAQLEKSRLLSDRFSAERPKGSFSTLEIQRTEQGDSAMYLCASSLDEGGPTDTQYFGPGTRLTVL.